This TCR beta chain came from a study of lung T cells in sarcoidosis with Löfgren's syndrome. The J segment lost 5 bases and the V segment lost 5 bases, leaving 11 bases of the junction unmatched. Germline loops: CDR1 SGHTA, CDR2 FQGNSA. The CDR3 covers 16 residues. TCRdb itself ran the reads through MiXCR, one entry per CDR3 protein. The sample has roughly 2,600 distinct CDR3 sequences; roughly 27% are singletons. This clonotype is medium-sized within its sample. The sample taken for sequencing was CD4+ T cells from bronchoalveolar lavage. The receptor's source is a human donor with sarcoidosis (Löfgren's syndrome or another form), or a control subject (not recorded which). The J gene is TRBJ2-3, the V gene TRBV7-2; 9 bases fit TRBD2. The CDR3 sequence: CASSLPPGLAGDTQYF. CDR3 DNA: TGTGCCAGCAGCCTCCCTCCGGGACTAGCAGGAGATACGCAGTATTTT.